Listed below are T cell receptor beta chains from one sample, sequenced in a study of T-cell reconstitution after alpha-beta-depleted transplantation in children. TCRdb used MiXCR to reprocess the PCR reads, holding one entry per CDR3 protein. Of about 92,000 distinct CDR3 sequences in the sample, approximately 12% were seen once. Sequences were derived from PBMCs from the stem cell graft donor, sampled from the stem cell graft. The receptor set was obtained from a human donor who donated a stem cell graft to a child with inherited bone marrow failure. CDR3s include the opening cysteine and the closing phenylalanine or tryptophan. D genes are given only for firm matches. Only part of the rows carry a size: once, few, many, or a class if the clone is expanded.

V gene,clone size,J gene,D gene,CDR3 protein,CDR3 DNA
TRBV20-1,few,TRBJ2-7,.,CSARDASGHLDEQYF,TGCAGTGCTAGAGATGCCAGCGGCCACCTAGACGAGCAGTACTTC
TRBV7-2,many,TRBJ2-7,.,CASSRQAGQWGQYF,TGTGCCAGCAGCCGACAGGCCGGACAATGGGGGCAGTACTTC
TRBV28,many,TRBJ2-1,.,CASREPGNYNEQFF,TGTGCCAGCAGAGAGCCGGGAAACTACAATGAGCAGTTCTTC
TRBV12-3/TRBV12-4,many,TRBJ1-5,TRBD1,CASSGDRGYQPQHF,TGTGCCAGCAGTGGCGACAGGGGATATCAGCCCCAGCATTTT
TRBV7-9,many,TRBJ1-1,.,CASSLIQNTEAFF,TGTGCCAGCAGCTTAATACAGAACACTGAAGCTTTCTTT
TRBV5-1,.,TRBJ2-3,.,CASSPPGRTDTQYF,TGCGCCAGCAGCCCCCCGGGCCGAACAGATACGCAGTATTTT
TRBV5-1,many,TRBJ1-6,.,CASSRARGNSPLHF,TGCGCCAGCTCGAGGGCCAGGGGTAATTCACCCCTCCACTTT
TRBV5-4,.,TRBJ1-4,.,CASSVSLDIGEKLFF,TGTGCCAGCAGCGTATCTCTGGATATTGGTGAAAAACTGTTTTTT
TRBV18,.,TRBJ2-1,.,CASSPPILFNEQFF,TGTGCCAGCTCACCACCGATACTATTCAATGAGCAGTTCTTC
TRBV28,many,TRBJ1-2,TRBD1,CASTIRGQGNYGYTF,TGTGCCAGCACCATAAGGGGGCAGGGGAACTATGGCTACACCTTC
TRBV28,many,TRBJ2-1,.,CASTGRVNEQFF,TGTGCCAGCACCGGTAGGGTCAATGAGCAGTTCTTC
TRBV19,few,TRBJ2-2,TRBD1,CASSIPTGGLNTGELFF,TGTGCCAGTAGTATCCCGACAGGGGGGCTGAACACCGGGGAGCTGTTTTTT
TRBV20-1,few,TRBJ2-2,.,CSASEQGIGELFF,TGCAGTGCTAGCGAGCAGGGGATCGGGGAGCTGTTTTTT
TRBV20-1,few,TRBJ1-3,.,CSARGTISGNTIYF,TGCAGTGCAAGAGGGACAATCTCTGGAAACACCATATATTTT
TRBV18,few,TRBJ2-7,.,CASSLETGDEQYF,TGTGCCAGCTCTCTCGAAACTGGGGACGAGCAGTACTTC
TRBV5-1,few,TRBJ1-1,.,CASSQSNRDTEAFF,TGCGCCAGCAGCCAAAGTAACAGAGACACTGAAGCTTTCTTT
TRBV7-3,many,TRBJ2-3,.,CASSADRFADTQYF,TGTGCCAGCAGCGCCGACAGGTTCGCAGATACGCAGTATTTT
TRBV7-8,many,TRBJ1-2,TRBD1,CASSLGGDSGAYGYTF,TGTGCCAGCAGCTTAGGTGGGGACAGTGGTGCCTATGGCTACACCTTC
TRBV30,.,TRBJ2-7,.,CAWSPTGTVVRAPYF,TGTGCCTGGAGTCCCACCGGGACGGTTGTACGAGCACCGTACTTC
TRBV20-1,many,TRBJ2-1,.,CSARNPSRNEQFF,TGCAGTGCTAGAAACCCCTCACGGAATGAGCAGTTCTTC
TRBV2,.,TRBJ1-6,TRBD1,CASSIDRATYNSPLHF,TGTGCCAGCAGTATAGACAGGGCCACCTATAATTCACCCCTCCACTTT
TRBV30,.,TRBJ1-1,.,CAWSVQENTEAFF,TGTGCCTGGAGTGTCCAAGAGAACACTGAAGCTTTCTTT
TRBV6-1,.,TRBJ2-5,TRBD1,CASRVPNFPGQGRKTQYF,TGTGCCAGCAGGGTCCCTAATTTCCCGGGACAGGGGAGGAAGACCCAGTACTTC
TRBV12-3/TRBV12-4,many,TRBJ2-2,.,CASSYNRAGELFF,TGTGCCAGCTCCTATAACCGGGCCGGGGAGCTGTTTTTT
TRBV9,many,TRBJ2-1,.,CASSGNYNEQFF,TGTGCCAGCAGCGGGAACTACAATGAGCAGTTCTTC
TRBV7-2,many,TRBJ2-7,.,CASSRLVNYEQYF,TGTGCCAGCAGCCGTCTAGTGAACTACGAGCAGTACTTC
TRBV20-1,many,TRBJ2-5,.,CSATRAGGETQYF,TGCAGTGCTACCCGGGCGGGCGGAGAGACCCAGTACTTC
TRBV15,many,TRBJ2-2,TRBD2,CATSKDRMTSGATGELFF,TGTGCCACCAGCAAAGACAGGATGACTAGCGGTGCCACCGGGGAGCTGTTTTTT
TRBV10-3,many,TRBJ2-7,TRBD2,CATGLAGVFVNEQYF,TGTGCCACTGGACTAGCGGGAGTTTTCGTCAACGAGCAGTACTTC
TRBV20-1,.,TRBJ1-5,TRBD1,CSARDRADQPQHF,TGCAGTGCAAGGGACAGGGCAGATCAGCCCCAGCATTTT
TRBV19,.,TRBJ2-1,.,CASTLTGARYNEQFF,TGTGCCAGTACCCTAACGGGGGCTAGGTACAATGAGCAGTTCTTC
TRBV12-3/TRBV12-4,many,TRBJ2-2,.,CASIGTGELFF,TGTGCCAGCATCGGGACCGGGGAGCTGTTTTTT
TRBV7-9,many,TRBJ2-1,.,CASNRYNEQFF,TGTGCCAGCAACAGGTACAATGAGCAGTTCTTC
TRBV12-3/TRBV12-4,many,TRBJ2-2,TRBD1,CASIPGGNTGELFF,TGTGCCAGCATTCCAGGGGGGAACACCGGGGAGCTGTTTTTT
TRBV5-1,many,TRBJ2-5,.,CASSLQVRETQYF,TGCGCCAGCAGCCTCCAGGTCCGGGAGACCCAGTACTTC
TRBV7-2,many,TRBJ2-7,TRBD2,CASSYLGGAYEQYF,TGTGCCAGCAGCTATCTGGGGGGGGCCTACGAGCAGTACTTC
TRBV4-3,many,TRBJ2-7,TRBD1,CASSQGTGWDYEQYF,TGCGCCAGCAGCCAAGGGACAGGGTGGGACTACGAGCAGTACTTC
TRBV5-1,many,TRBJ2-7,.,CASSLVSGGSYEQYF,TGCGCCAGCAGCTTGGTATCCGGGGGCTCCTACGAGCAGTACTTC
TRBV5-5,many,TRBJ1-1,.,CASSLEKALNTEAFF,TGTGCCAGCAGCTTGGAAAAGGCGCTGAACACTGAAGCTTTCTTT
TRBV7-2,many,TRBJ1-1,TRBD1,CASSFIDRGAFF,TGTGCCAGCAGCTTCATCGACAGGGGCGCTTTCTTT
TRBV3-1,many,TRBJ1-1,.,CASSQTVNTEAFF,TGTGCCAGCAGCCAGACGGTGAACACTGAAGCTTTCTTT
TRBV29-1,many,TRBJ1-5,TRBD1,CSGGDSLTGPQHF,TGCAGCGGCGGGGACAGCCTTACGGGGCCCCAGCATTTT
TRBV10-3,many,TRBJ2-3,TRBD2,CAINGRESGDTQYF,TGTGCCATCAATGGGCGGGAGTCTGGAGATACGCAGTATTTT
TRBV5-1,.,TRBJ2-5,.,CASSPGFAPGEETQYF,TGCGCCAGCAGCCCTGGCTTTGCGCCAGGGGAAGAGACCCAGTACTTC
TRBV15,many,TRBJ1-1,.,CATSRGRFGTEAFF,TGTGCCACCAGCAGAGGAAGATTTGGCACTGAAGCTTTCTTT
TRBV19,many,TRBJ1-1,.,CASSEAPTEAFF,TGTGCCAGTAGTGAGGCGCCCACTGAAGCTTTCTTT
TRBV5-6,many,TRBJ2-3,.,CASRPKGPLSTDTQYF,TGTGCCAGCAGGCCGAAGGGACCACTAAGCACAGATACGCAGTATTTT
TRBV5-1,.,TRBJ2-5,.,CASSLVGRHQETQDF,TGCGCCAGCAGCTTGGTGGGGCGCCATCAAGAGACCCAGGACTTC
TRBV10-3,many,TRBJ2-2,.,CAISESQMNTGELFF,TGTGCCATCAGTGAATCACAGATGAACACCGGGGAGCTGTTTTTT
TRBV28,.,TRBJ2-7,TRBD1,CASSAPRDRGHEQYF,TGTGCCAGCAGTGCACCGCGGGACAGGGGGCACGAGCAGTACTTC
TRBV12-3/TRBV12-4,many,TRBJ2-5,.,CASSAAPGTQYF,TGTGCCAGCAGCGCAGCTCCGGGGACCCAGTACTTC
TRBV6-5,many,TRBJ1-1,.,CASSYGWDTEAFF,TGTGCCAGCAGTTACGGATGGGACACTGAAGCTTTCTTT
TRBV15,many,TRBJ2-5,.,CATSRDPGETQYF,TGTGCCACCAGCAGAGATCCGGGAGAGACCCAGTACTTC
TRBV20-1,many,TRBJ2-7,.,CSARYAVLDHEQYF,TGCAGTGCTAGATACGCGGTCCTAGACCACGAGCAGTACTTC
TRBV10-3,many,TRBJ2-3,TRBD2,CAISEGIAGGESQDTQYF,TGTGCCATCAGTGAGGGGATAGCGGGAGGGGAGTCCCAAGATACGCAGTATTTT
TRBV4-3,many,TRBJ2-2,.,CASSQTIGFAGELFF,TGCGCCAGCAGCCAGACTATCGGGTTCGCCGGGGAGCTGTTTTTT
TRBV4-2,many,TRBJ2-7,TRBD1,CASSPHREQGAYEQYF,TGTGCCAGCAGCCCCCACCGCGAACAGGGGGCCTACGAGCAGTACTTC
TRBV6-2/TRBV6-3,many,TRBJ1-5,.,CASSPANQPQHF,TGTGCCAGCAGTCCAGCCAATCAGCCCCAGCATTTT
TRBV27,few,TRBJ2-7,.,CASSYRETYEQYF,TGTGCCAGCAGTTACAGGGAAACCTACGAGCAGTACTTC